This T cell receptor beta chain was captured in a study of blood T cell repertoires in COVID-19 (dated by TCRdb to 2020 to 2021). General notes on the study: Samples covering the acute and convalescent phases of COVID-19 were provided by collaborators in the United States, Italy and Spain. The material from the prospective study consisted of cDNA or gDNA derived from T cells, B-cell-depleted T cells, or PBMCs. Deeply sampled blood TCRbeta repertoires from subjects exposed to, actively infected with, or recovered from COVID-19 were included in the dataset. The repertoires were released in a freely available public database meant as a resource for research on the immune response to SARS-CoV-2. Samples came from the ongoing ImmuneRACE study (first 160 participants) plus 1,254 subjects from 6 global collaborators. A de-identified subject ID, COVID-19 status, age in years and sex were almost always included in the sample metadata. HLA class I and class II types, where available, came from metadata supplied by the sample provider rather than from assay-based typing.

Each collaborating institution followed its own protocols to collect whole blood in K2EDTA tubes. For TCRbeta analysis, collaborator samples were shipped as frozen whole blood, as isolated PBMCs, or as DNA extracted from either sample type. TCRbeta CDR3 regions were amplified from genomic DNA by means of the immunoSEQ Assay, a bias-controlled multiplex PCR. Regarding the original processing steps: Within the assay, amplification of reference gene primers was used to estimate how many nucleated cells each sample contained. To quantify the absolute abundance of each unique TCRbeta CDR3 rearrangement, sequence reads were collapsed and filtered. For each sample, productive Simpson clonality was calculated as the square root of Simpson's diversity index across productive rearrangements. Sourced from immuneACCESS, this table was stored by TCRdb with only in-frame sequences that have V and J called. A share of the clones is absent; for the studies checked, an unresolved V gene accounts for under half, and the remainder has no known explanation. The V and J calls and clone size were taken over from that table, and D and trimming were inferred from the DNA. The sample table holds over 250,000 clones, of which about 90% were seen once. The biggest ten clones account for 2% to 3% of the sample.

General findings and caveats noted by the study authors: The amount of clinical and demographic metadata varied by source and participant and was provided uncurated.

At the junction V is shortened by 3 bases and J by 2 bases; bases outside the gene matches: 9. CDR1 and CDR2, looked up from the germline V gene, are KGHSH and LQKENI. From the cysteine through the phenylalanine, the CDR3 covers 16 amino acids. The only DNA kept is the CDR3, 48 bases in frame from the first base. About this clone: This clone's antigen is unknown. Per-nucleotide qualities are absent, and no much larger clonotype sits a single base away.

The chain links TRBV18 with TRBJ2-7; the junction holds 8 bases that match TRBD2. The receptor comes from a woman aged 45 to 65 with acute or convalescent COVID-19. Sequenced input: peripheral blood. The CDR3 sequence is CASSPAGSGRTYEQYF. The nucleotide sequence is TGTGCCAGCTCACCTGCGGGGAGCGGGAGAACCTACGAGCAGTACTTC.